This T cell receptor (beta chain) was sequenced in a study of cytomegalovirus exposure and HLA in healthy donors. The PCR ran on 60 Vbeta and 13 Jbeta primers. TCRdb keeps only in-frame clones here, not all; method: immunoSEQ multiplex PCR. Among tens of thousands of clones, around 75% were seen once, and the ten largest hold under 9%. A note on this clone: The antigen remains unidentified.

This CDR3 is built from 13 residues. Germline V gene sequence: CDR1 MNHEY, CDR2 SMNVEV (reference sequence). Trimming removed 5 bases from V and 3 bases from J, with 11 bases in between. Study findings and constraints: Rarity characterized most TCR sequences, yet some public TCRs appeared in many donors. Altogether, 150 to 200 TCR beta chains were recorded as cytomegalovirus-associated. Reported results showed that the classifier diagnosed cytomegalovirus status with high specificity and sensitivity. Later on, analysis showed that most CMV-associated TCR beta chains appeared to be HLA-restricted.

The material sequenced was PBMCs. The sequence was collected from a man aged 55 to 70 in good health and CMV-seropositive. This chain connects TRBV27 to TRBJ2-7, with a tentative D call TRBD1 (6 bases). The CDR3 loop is CASSTVDSYEQYF. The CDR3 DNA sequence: TGTGCCAGCAGTACAGTGGACAGCTACGAGCAGTACTTC.